This is a list of T cell receptor beta chains from one sample in a study of blood T cell repertoires in COVID-19. The protocol was immunoSEQ multiplex PCR, while the TCRdb copy is restricted to in-frame clones and leaves out a portion. The sample consists of just over 650,000 clones, around 90% of them appearing once. The sample was peripheral blood. Receptors originate from a woman younger than 30 with acute or convalescent COVID-19. The CDR3 runs from the conserved cysteine through the conserved F or W. A D gene is named only where the DNA matches it firmly. Size tells how often a clone was seen (once, few, many) or the class of an expanded clone, and some rows leave it out.

J | D | size | V | CDR3 | DNA
TRBJ1-5 | TRBD1 | NA | TRBV2 | CASRDRDSPNQPQHF | TGTGCCAGCAGAGATAGGGACAGCCCCAATCAGCCCCAGCATTTT
TRBJ1-2 | NA | NA | TRBV28 | CASTPGGYGGYTF | TGTGCCAGCACCCCAGGCGGGTACGGGGGCTACACCTTC
TRBJ2-1 | NA | NA | TRBV7-2 | CASVPLRGSEQFF | TGTGCCAGTGTCCCACTGAGGGGGAGTGAGCAGTTCTTC
TRBJ2-7 | TRBD1 | NA | TRBV4-1 | CASSHGGTGSHEQYF | TGCGCCAGCAGCCACGGGGGGACAGGGTCCCACGAGCAGTACTTC
TRBJ2-1 | NA | once | TRBV7-2 | CASSRGKLGICVNEQFF | TGTGCCAGCAGCCGCGGGAAGTTAGGGATTTGTGTCAATGAGCAGTTCTTC
TRBJ1-1 | TRBD1 | NA | TRBV30 | CAWSRGQWNTEAFF | TGTGCCTGGAGTAGGGGACAGTGGAACACTGAAGCTTTCTTT
TRBJ2-7 | NA | NA | TRBV11-2 | CASSQGWSSYEQYF | TGTGCCAGCAGCCAGGGGTGGAGCTCCTACGAGCAGTACTTC
TRBJ1-6 | TRBD1 | NA | TRBV4-2 | CASSQVGGQGTSFVSPLHF | TGTGCCAGCAGCCAAGTGGGGGGACAGGGTACGAGTTTCGTCTCACCCCTCCACTTT
TRBJ1-1 | NA | NA | TRBV5-4 | CASSSGRQVNTEAFF | TGTGCCAGCAGCTCGGGGAGACAGGTGAACACTGAAGCTTTCTTT
TRBJ1-2 | TRBD1 | once | TRBV28 | CASQTGDNYGYTF | TGTGCCAGCCAGACAGGGGATAACTATGGCTACACCTTC
TRBJ2-2 | NA | NA | TRBV19 | CASSPGQKNTGELFF | TGTGCCAGTAGCCCGGGACAAAAGAACACCGGGGAGCTGTTTTTT
TRBJ1-2 | NA | NA | TRBV29-1 | CSVELGRGSANYGYTF | TGCAGCGTTGAATTGGGGAGGGGCAGCGCTAACTATGGCTACACCTTC
TRBJ1-6 | NA | NA | TRBV30 | CAWSGRPGQNNSPLHF | TGTGCCTGGAGTGGGCGGCCCGGACAGAATAATTCACCCCTCCACTTT
TRBJ2-7 | TRBD1 | NA | TRBV5-1 | CASSSDRVYEQYF | TGCGCCAGCAGCTCCGACAGGGTTTACGAGCAGTACTTC
TRBJ1-2 | NA | NA | TRBV6-5 | CASWEGGSPNYGYTF | TGTGCCAGCTGGGAGGGGGGATCCCCAAACTATGGCTACACCTTC
TRBJ1-4 | TRBD1 | NA | TRBV2 | CASSDTGTGEDILFF | TGTGCCAGCAGTGACACCGGGACAGGGGAAGATATACTGTTTTTT
TRBJ1-2 | NA | NA | TRBV7-9 | CASSLGESNYGYTF | TGTGCCAGCAGCTTAGGGGAGTCAAATTATGGCTACACCTTC
TRBJ2-3 | NA | NA | TRBV4-1 | CASSLPGGSVNTDTQYF | TGCGCCAGCAGCCTCCCGGGGGGCAGCGTTAACACAGATACGCAGTATTTT
TRBJ1-3 | NA | NA | TRBV4-1 | CASSQDLRGRNTIYF | TGCGCCAGCAGCCAAGATCTAAGGGGGAGAAACACCATATATTTT
TRBJ2-6 | NA | NA | TRBV6-1 | CASSEAAGSGANVLTF | TGTGCCAGCAGTGAAGCGGCAGGCTCTGGGGCCAACGTCCTGACTTTC
TRBJ1-6 | TRBD1 | NA | TRBV11-2 | CASTPGQGSSPLHF | TGTGCCAGCACCCCGGGACAGGGAAGTTCACCCCTCCACTTT
TRBJ1-2 | NA | few | TRBV3-1/TRBV3-2 | CASSLRQEKVGGYTF | TGTGCCAGCAGCCTACGACAGGAGAAGGTGGGTGGCTACACCTTC
TRBJ1-1 | NA | NA | TRBV6-6 | CASSYLPTYRAEAFF | TGTGCCAGCAGTTACCTACCCACATACAGGGCTGAAGCTTTCTTT
TRBJ1-5 | TRBD1 | NA | TRBV6-5 | CASTADRGPQPQHF | TGTGCCAGCACCGCGGACAGGGGCCCGCAGCCCCAGCATTTT
TRBJ1-6 | TRBD1 | NA | TRBV5-1 | CASSLGDSYSPLHF | TGCGCCAGCAGCTTGGGGGACAGCTATTCACCCCTCCACTTT
TRBJ1-4 | TRBD1 | NA | TRBV9 | CASSPQGQGPTNEKLFF | TGTGCCAGCAGCCCCCAAGGACAGGGGCCAACTAATGAAAAACTGTTTTTT
TRBJ2-3 | NA | NA | TRBV30 | CAWIRTLQVGTDTQYF | TGTGCCTGGATACGGACACTTCAGGTTGGCACAGATACGCAGTATTTT
TRBJ1-6 | NA | NA | TRBV21-1 | CASSKGERTGEAYNSPLHF | TGTGCCAGCAGCAAAGGAGAACGGACAGGGGAGGCCTATAATTCACCCCTCCACTTT
TRBJ2-3 | TRBD2 | NA | TRBV3-1/TRBV3-2 | CASSQARGTSGARGTDTQYF | TGTGCCAGCAGCCAAGCCCGGGGGACTAGCGGGGCCCGAGGCACAGATACGCAGTATTTT
TRBJ1-1 | NA | NA | TRBV5-5 | CASSPEYTEAFF | TGTGCCAGCAGCCCGGAGTACACTGAAGCTTTCTTT
TRBJ1-1 | NA | NA | TRBV4-1 | CASSQDLAYSPSHRNTEAFF | TGCGCCAGCAGCCAAGACCTAGCGTATTCGCCGAGCCACCGAAACACTGAAGCTTTCTTT
TRBJ1-2 | TRBD1 | NA | TRBV25-1 | CASSEYFGTGEQVGYTF | TGTGCCAGCAGTGAATATTTCGGGACAGGGGAACAGGTTGGCTACACCTTC
TRBJ2-1 | TRBD1 | NA | TRBV4-2 | CASSPWTGGGNEQFF | TGTGCCAGCAGCCCTTGGACAGGGGGGGGGAATGAGCAGTTCTTC
TRBJ1-3 | TRBD1 | NA | TRBV18 | CASSVTGAAAGNTIYF | TGTGCCAGCTCAGTAACAGGGGCGGCGGCTGGAAACACCATATATTTT
TRBJ2-1 | TRBD2 | NA | TRBV5-1 | CASSSPGLAGGFNEQFF | TGCGCCAGCAGCTCCCCTGGGCTAGCGGGGGGTTTCAATGAGCAGTTCTTC
TRBJ1-5 | NA | NA | TRBV7-2 | CASSPQVGNQPQHF | TGTGCCAGCAGCCCGCAGGTTGGGAATCAGCCCCAGCATTTT
TRBJ1-5 | NA | NA | TRBV10-2 | CASSPRTGPQHF | TGCGCCAGCAGCCCGCGAACGGGGCCCCAGCATTTT
TRBJ1-4 | TRBD1 | NA | TRBV29-1 | CSAGTANEKLFF | TGCAGCGCAGGGACAGCTAATGAAAAACTGTTTTTT
TRBJ1-2 | TRBD1 | few | TRBV27 | CASSPKGQFNYGYTF | TGTGCCAGCAGTCCCAAGGGACAGTTTAACTATGGCTACACCTTC
TRBJ1-5 | NA | NA | TRBV3-1/TRBV3-2 | CASSQDFGVSQPQHF | TGTGCCAGCAGCCAAGACTTCGGGGTTAGTCAGCCCCAGCATTTT
TRBJ1-2 | NA | NA | TRBV7-9 | CASSHPGHEIGTYGYTF | TGTGCCAGCAGCCACCCGGGACACGAAATCGGGACCTATGGCTACACCTTC
TRBJ2-2 | TRBD1 | NA | TRBV27 | CASTVGDRGFTGELFF | TGTGCCAGCACTGTTGGGGACAGGGGATTCACCGGGGAGCTGTTTTTT
TRBJ2-1 | NA | NA | TRBV29-1 | CSVVQGAQFF | TGCAGCGTAGTCCAGGGTGCGCAGTTCTTC